This T cell receptor beta chain is drawn from a study of PD-L1 blockade in urothelial cancer (dated by TCRdb to about 2017). Background on the whole study: Every patient began therapy in about 2014 and was given atezolizumab 1,200 mg intravenously every 3 weeks. About 85% of the 29 patients were identified as males with urothelial cancer of bladder origin, and a prior smoking history was reported by 18 of 29 patients. An ECOG performance status of 0 or 1 was recorded for the patients, and 0 to 3 prior chemotherapy regimens had been received by the patients. Blood samples were analyzed at two time points: 3 weeks after treatment start (second dose) and 6 weeks after treatment start. Blood samples gave a median of around 130,000 T cells and approximately 80,000 unique TCRs, with a median clonality of around 0.074. Somatic, immune and clinical correlates of response to PD-L1 blockade with atezolizumab in urothelial cancer were the focus of an exploratory multi-omic analysis. Pretreatment tumor samples, along with matched peripheral blood serially collected before and after atezolizumab treatment, were subjected to TCR sequencing. Progression-free survival longer than 6 months counted as durable clinical benefit, and TCR features were additionally tested against both progression-free and overall survival. In the same patients, whole exome sequencing and RNA sequencing of pretreatment tumors were performed in addition to TCR sequencing. Durable clinical benefit was achieved by nine patients but not by the remaining 20. Under 30 patients had pretreatment blood TCR-seq, 24 had at least one posttreatment blood collection, and 24 had tumor TCR-seq. The investigation overall reported the following: Greater expansion of tumor-associated TCR clones in peripheral blood 3 weeks after the start of treatment was observed in patients with durable benefit (n of about 20, p = 0.022). A pretreatment peripheral blood TCR clonality below the median was linked to improved progression-free and overall survival. Small sample size (n ≈ 27) and many exploratory analyses mean the results are intended to be hypothesis-generating.

Its CDR3 holds 15 amino acids, cysteine through phenylalanine. Just the 45-base CDR3 DNA is kept, in frame starting at base 1. From a lookup of the germline V gene (reference sequence), CDR1 and CDR2 are LNHDA and SQIVND. Deletion took 0 bases off V and 3 bases off J, with a span of 12 bases between the germline ends. Read against the paper, the sample's time point label means: pretreatment peripheral blood. The cohort comprised 30 or so patients with locally advanced or metastatic urothelial carcinoma treated at Memorial Sloan Kettering on a trial protocol. Peripheral blood mononuclear cells were collected pretreatment and during treatment, with between 1 and 8 total time points obtained per patient. The Qiagen DNeasy Blood extraction kit was used to purify genomic DNA from total PBMCs and tumor samples. PBMCs were collected pretreatment and during treatment, and were isolated and stored as previously described.

Synthetic TCR analog templates were spiked into each PCR to estimate absolute template abundance from read counts. The immunoSEQ assay was used to amplify TCRbeta CDR3 regions from genomic DNA with bias-controlled V and J gene primers. Sequencing of rearranged TCRbeta segments was performed at approximately 20X coverage. As for how the authors treated the data: Clustering was used to correct sequencing errors, and CDR3s were annotated against IMGT to assign V, D and J genes. Out-of-frame and stop-codon sequences were excluded, and only productive TCRbeta rearrangements were used in downstream analyses. Clonality was calculated as one minus the Shannon entropy normalized by the log of the number of unique productive sequences. Clones differing between time points or between blood and tumor were identified using Fisher's exact test with Benjamini-Hochberg correction, with an adjusted p below 0.01 applied as the threshold. TCRdb's version of the immuneACCESS table is confined to in-frame rearrangements and falls short of the full clone set. An unresolved V gene accounts for under half of the shortfall where checked; the remainder is of unknown origin. V and J calls and clone size come straight from that table; D and trimming were deduced from the DNA. Within this sample are under 95,000 clones, with roughly 84% of them counted one time only. Of the sample, around 2% falls within the top ten clones.

Note on this clone: Which antigen it targets is not known. Base qualities were left out, and no much larger clone turns up one base away.

The chain is encoded by TRBV19 joined to TRBJ2-7; confidence is insufficient to name the D gene. This clonotype was sampled from a man aged 55 to 69 with urothelial cancer. This sample comprised PBMCs, obtained around atezolizumab (anti-PD-L1) treatment. The DNA sequence is as follows: TGTGCCAGTAGTATAGATCTTCAACTCAACTACGAGCAGTACTTC. It specifies CASSIDLQLNYEQYF.